One and the same sample provided the 2 T cell receptor beta chains below, sequenced in a study of response to subunit inactivated influenza vaccine. TCRdb analysed the RT-PCR reads with MiXCR anew, one entry per CDR3 protein. The repertoire includes roughly 540,000 distinct CDR3 sequences, around 21% of them detected once, and about 2.8% sits in the top ten. The sample also formed part of further work on T cells expressing NK-cell markers. That paper notes: In generating TCR beta cDNA, 5'RACE template switching with UMIs was used.

Sample: CD4+ T cells sorted from PBMCs, taken 12 days after vaccination. The receptor source for this set is a man between 50 and 59 years old who received an inactivated influenza vaccine.

This sequence joins TRBV20-1 and TRBJ1-3; no reliable D call. Trimming took off 4 bases at V and 8 bases at J, with 12 bases between the two ends. The length of the CDR3 is 12 residues. Germline lookup yields CDR1 DFQATT and CDR2 SNEGSKA (reference sequence). DNA of the CDR3: TGCAGTGCTAAGAGGGAGGTAGACACCATATATTTT. It yields the protein CSAKREVDTIYF.

This clonotype came up a few times. The chain carries TRBV19 and TRBJ2-1, with D possibly matching TRBD2 (6 bases). The V end was cut by 2 bases, the J end by 4 bases, with 9 bases between. CDR3 length: 14 residues. Germline V gene sequence: CDR1 LNHDA, CDR2 SQIVND (reference sequence). In DNA, the CDR3 is TGTGCCAGTAGTATAAGGGACTCTTACAATGAGCAGTTCTTC. This codes for CASSIRDSYNEQFF.